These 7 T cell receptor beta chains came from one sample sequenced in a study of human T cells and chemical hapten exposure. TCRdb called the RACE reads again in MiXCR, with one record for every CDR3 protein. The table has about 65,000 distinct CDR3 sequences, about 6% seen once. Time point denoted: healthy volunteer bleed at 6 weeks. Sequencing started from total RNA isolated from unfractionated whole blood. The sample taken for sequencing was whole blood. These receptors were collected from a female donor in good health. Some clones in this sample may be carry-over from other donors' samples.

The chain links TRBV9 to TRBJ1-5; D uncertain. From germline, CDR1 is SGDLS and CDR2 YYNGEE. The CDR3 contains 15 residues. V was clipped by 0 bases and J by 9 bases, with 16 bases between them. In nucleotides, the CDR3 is TGTGCCAGCAGCGTAGGCGAAGGCGCCTTAGGGCCCCAGCATTTT. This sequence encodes CASSVGEGALGPQHF.

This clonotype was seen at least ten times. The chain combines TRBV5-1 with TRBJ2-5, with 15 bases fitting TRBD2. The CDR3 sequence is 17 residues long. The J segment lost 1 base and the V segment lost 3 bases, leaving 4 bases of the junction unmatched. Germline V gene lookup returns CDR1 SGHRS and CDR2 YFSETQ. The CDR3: CASSSGLAGGIQETQYF. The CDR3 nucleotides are TGCGCCAGCAGCTCCGGACTAGCGGGAGGGATCCAAGAGACCCAGTACTTC.

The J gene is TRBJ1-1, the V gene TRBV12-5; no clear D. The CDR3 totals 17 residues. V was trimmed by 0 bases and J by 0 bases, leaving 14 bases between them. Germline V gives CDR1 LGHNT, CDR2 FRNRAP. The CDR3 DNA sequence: TGTGCTAGTGGTTTGGTACCAAGGGCAACTTTGAACACTGAAGCTTTCTTT. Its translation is CASGLVPRATLNTEAFF. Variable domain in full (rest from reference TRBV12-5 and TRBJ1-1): DARVTQTPRHKVTEMGQEVTMRCQPILGHNTVFWYRQTMMQGLELLAYFRNRAPLDDSGMPKDRFSAEMPDATLATLKIQPSEPRDSAVYFCASGLVPRATLNTEAFFGQGTRLTVV.

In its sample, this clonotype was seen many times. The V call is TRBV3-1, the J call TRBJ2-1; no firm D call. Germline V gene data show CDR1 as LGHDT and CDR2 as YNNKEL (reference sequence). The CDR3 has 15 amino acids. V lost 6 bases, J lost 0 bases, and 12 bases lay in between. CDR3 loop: CASSLSRSSYNEQFF. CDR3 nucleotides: TGTGCCAGCAGTCTCTCGCGGAGCTCCTACAATGAGCAGTTCTTC.

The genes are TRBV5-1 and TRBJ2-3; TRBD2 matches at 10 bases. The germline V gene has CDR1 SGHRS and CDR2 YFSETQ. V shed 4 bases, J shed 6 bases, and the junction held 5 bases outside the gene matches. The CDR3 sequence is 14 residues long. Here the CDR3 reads CASSLGTSEDTQYF. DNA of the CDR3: TGCGCCAGCAGCCTAGGGACTAGCGAGGATACGCAGTATTTT.

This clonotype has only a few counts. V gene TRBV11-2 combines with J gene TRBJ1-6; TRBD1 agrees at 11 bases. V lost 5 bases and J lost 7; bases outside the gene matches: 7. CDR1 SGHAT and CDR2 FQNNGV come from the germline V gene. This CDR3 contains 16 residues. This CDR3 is CASSKDRGRVNSPLHF. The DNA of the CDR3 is TGTGCCAGCAGCAAGGACAGGGGGCGCGTAAATTCACCCCTCCACTTT.

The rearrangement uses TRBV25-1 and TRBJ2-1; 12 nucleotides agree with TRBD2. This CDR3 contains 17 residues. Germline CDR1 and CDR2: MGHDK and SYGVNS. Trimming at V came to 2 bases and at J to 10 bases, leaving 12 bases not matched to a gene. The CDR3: CASSEAATSGRTWEQFF. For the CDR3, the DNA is TGTGCCAGCAGTGAAGCTGCAACTAGCGGGAGGACGTGGGAGCAGTTCTTC. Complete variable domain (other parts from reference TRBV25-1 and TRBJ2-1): EADIYQTPRYLVIGTGKKITLECSQTMGHDKMYWYQQDPGMELHLIHYSYGVNSTEKGDLSSESTVSRIRTEHFPLTLESARPSHTSQYLCASSEAATSGRTWEQFFGPGTRLTVL.